This is a list of T cell receptor beta chains from one sample in a study of T cells in Graves' hyperthyroidism and ophthalmopathy. TCRdb itself ran the multiplex PCR reads through MiXCR, one entry per CDR3 protein. This sample has hundreds of thousands of distinct CDR3 sequences; 38% occur once, and the top ten carry approximately 8.7%. Sample: blood. These receptors were taken from a man between 18 and 29 years old with Graves' hyperthyroidism. CDR3s include the opening cysteine and the closing phenylalanine or tryptophan. The order of the fields is V gene, J gene, clone size, D gene, CDR3 protein, CDR3 DNA. The D gene is left open where the match is weak. Where a row states a size, it is once, few, many or the class of an expanded clone; other rows omit it.

V: TRBV20-1
J: TRBJ2-7
size: .
D: .
CDR3: CSLGRGGYEQYF
DNA: TGCAGCTTAGGACGGGGAGGCTACGAGCAGTACTTC

V: TRBV7-9
J: TRBJ1-5
size: .
D: TRBD1
CDR3: CASAAAQGVSNQPQHF
DNA: TGTGCCAGCGCGGCAGCCCAGGGGGTTAGCAATCAGCCCCAGCATTTT

V: TRBV6-1
J: TRBJ1-1
size: few
D: TRBD1
CDR3: CASRQGWETEAFF
DNA: TGTGCCAGCCGACAGGGGTGGGAAACTGAAGCTTTCTTT

V: TRBV19
J: TRBJ1-2
size: many
D: TRBD1
CDR3: CASSPGQGTSGYTF
DNA: TGTGCCAGTAGTCCCGGACAGGGGACGAGCGGCTACACCTTC

V: TRBV12-3/TRBV12-4
J: TRBJ1-1
size: many
D: TRBD1
CDR3: CASSVSGTGSEAFF
DNA: TGTGCCAGCAGTGTATCCGGGACAGGGAGTGAAGCTTTCTTT

V: TRBV29-1
J: TRBJ1-3
size: .
D: .
CDR3: CSFLGAGNTIYF
DNA: TGCAGCTTTTTGGGGGCTGGAAACACCATATATTTT

V: TRBV20-1
J: TRBJ1-6
size: few
D: .
CDR3: CSADSSNSPLHF
DNA: TGCAGTGCAGATTCATCAAATTCACCCCTCCACTTT

V: TRBV29-1
J: TRBJ2-3
size: .
D: .
CDR3: CSVEGREGITDTQYF
DNA: TGCAGCGTTGAAGGCAGGGAAGGTATTACAGATACGCAGTATTTT

V: TRBV5-1
J: TRBJ2-5
size: .
D: .
CDR3: CASSDALRGRETQYF
DNA: TGCGCCAGCAGTGACGCACTCCGGGGAAGAGAGACCCAGTACTTC

V: TRBV5-1
J: TRBJ1-1
size: many
D: .
CDR3: CASSLTPTKNTEAFF
DNA: TGCGCCAGCAGCCTTACTCCCACGAAGAACACTGAAGCTTTCTTT

V: TRBV5-6
J: TRBJ2-2
size: .
D: TRBD1
CDR3: CASSFRGQAVTGELFF
DNA: TGTGCCAGCAGTTTCCGCGGACAGGCCGTCACCGGGGAGCTGTTTTTT

V: TRBV6-6
J: TRBJ1-2
size: .
D: TRBD1
CDR3: CASSYSQGPNYGYTF
DNA: TGTGCCAGCAGTTACTCACAGGGGCCTAACTATGGCTACACCTTC

V: TRBV7-8
J: TRBJ1-1
size: .
D: .
CDR3: CASSNGGTRNTEAFF
DNA: TGTGCCAGCAGCAACGGCGGGACTAGGAACACTGAAGCTTTCTTT

V: TRBV10-3
J: TRBJ2-5
size: many
D: .
CDR3: CATLGETGQETQYF
DNA: TGTGCCACCCTGGGGGAGACAGGCCAAGAGACCCAGTACTTC

V: TRBV7-6
J: TRBJ1-5
size: .
D: .
CDR3: CASSSRPQQPQHF
DNA: TGTGCCAGCAGCTCTCGGCCGCAACAGCCCCAGCATTTT

V: TRBV20-1
J: TRBJ1-1
size: .
D: .
CDR3: CSARDPLSREGTEAFF
DNA: TGCAGTGCTAGAGATCCTCTAAGCAGGGAAGGCACTGAAGCTTTCTTT

V: TRBV6-5
J: TRBJ1-5
size: few
D: TRBD1
CDR3: CASSYDQGVQPQHF
DNA: TGTGCCAGCAGTTACGATCAGGGGGTCCAGCCCCAGCATTTT

V: TRBV7-2
J: TRBJ2-5
size: few
D: TRBD1
CDR3: CASRRDREYGETQYF
DNA: TGTGCCAGCAGAAGGGACAGGGAATATGGAGAGACCCAGTACTTC

V: TRBV14
J: TRBJ2-7
size: many
D: .
CDR3: CASSHTHEQYF
DNA: TGTGCCAGCAGCCACACCCACGAGCAGTACTTC

V: TRBV5-1
J: TRBJ2-7
size: .
D: TRBD2
CDR3: CASSGDFVPYEQYF
DNA: TGTGCCAGCAGCGGGGACTTCGTGCCCTACGAGCAGTACTTC

V: TRBV29-1
J: TRBJ2-5
size: many
D: .
CDR3: CSVNFSEGNQETQYF
DNA: TGCAGCGTTAACTTTTCCGAGGGAAACCAAGAGACCCAGTACTTC

V: TRBV7-3
J: TRBJ2-5
size: .
D: .
CDR3: CASSLTGALETQYF
DNA: TGTGCCAGCAGCTTAACCGGGGCTTTAGAGACCCAGTACTTC

V: TRBV20-1
J: TRBJ1-6
size: .
D: .
CDR3: CSAREGGVHNSPLHF
DNA: TGCAGTGCTAGAGAGGGAGGGGTGCATAATTCACCCCTCCACTTT

V: TRBV20-1
J: TRBJ2-6
size: .
D: .
CDR3: CSARESGASAF
DNA: TGCAGTGCTAGAGAGTCGGGGGCCTCGGCTTTC

V: TRBV20-1
J: TRBJ1-2
size: .
D: .
CDR3: CSARGDFNGYTF
DNA: TGCAGTGCTAGAGGAGATTTCAATGGCTACACCTTC

V: TRBV7-3
J: TRBJ2-5
size: .
D: .
CDR3: CASSFNGQNQETQYF
DNA: TGTGCCAGCAGCTTCAATGGACAGAACCAAGAGACCCAGTACTTC

V: TRBV5-6
J: TRBJ1-4
size: .
D: .
CDR3: CASSLRAGGGEKLFF
DNA: TGTGCCAGCAGCTTAAGGGCAGGAGGAGGTGAAAAACTGTTTTTT

V: TRBV4-3
J: TRBJ1-5
size: few
D: .
CDR3: CASSQDRSLNQPQHF
DNA: TGCGCCAGCAGCCAAGATCGCAGCCTCAATCAGCCCCAGCATTTT

V: TRBV5-1
J: TRBJ2-7
size: once
D: TRBD2
CDR3: CASSFSSGSNYEQYF
DNA: TGCGCCAGCAGCTTTAGTAGCGGGAGTAACTACGAGCAGTACTTC

V: TRBV5-4
J: TRBJ1-4
size: .
D: .
CDR3: CASSFQGDGEKLFF
DNA: TGTGCCAGCAGCTTTCAGGGTGATGGTGAAAAACTGTTTTTT

V: TRBV12-3/TRBV12-4
J: TRBJ2-7
size: .
D: TRBD1
CDR3: CASRTGQGYAYEQYF
DNA: TGTGCCAGCAGAACGGGACAGGGATACGCCTACGAGCAGTACTTC

V: TRBV19
J: TRBJ2-2
size: .
D: .
CDR3: CASSAQGLGELFF
DNA: TGTGCCAGTAGTGCACAGGGTCTCGGGGAGCTGTTTTTT

V: TRBV29-1
J: TRBJ2-7
size: .
D: .
CDR3: CSGQGNEQYF
DNA: TGCAGCGGCCAGGGGAACGAGCAGTACTTC

V: TRBV7-9
J: TRBJ2-7
size: .
D: TRBD1
CDR3: CASSPGDRERYEQYF
DNA: TGTGCCAGCAGCCCCGGCGACAGGGAGCGATACGAGCAGTACTTC

V: TRBV7-9
J: TRBJ2-7
size: .
D: TRBD2
CDR3: CASSGLADSYEQYF
DNA: TGTGCCAGCAGTGGGCTAGCGGACTCCTACGAGCAGTACTTC

V: TRBV13
J: TRBJ2-7
size: .
D: TRBD1
CDR3: CASSLGRPGTGYEQYF
DNA: TGTGCCAGCAGCTTAGGCCGACCCGGGACAGGGTACGAGCAGTACTTC

V: TRBV20-1
J: TRBJ2-7
size: .
D: TRBD2
CDR3: CSANSIGTSGSYEQYF
DNA: TGCAGTGCTAACTCAATCGGGACTAGCGGCTCCTACGAGCAGTACTTC

V: TRBV5-1
J: TRBJ1-6
size: .
D: TRBD1
CDR3: CASSLGQAPVLGNSPLHF
DNA: TGCGCCAGCAGCTTAGGACAGGCGCCCGTGTTGGGGAATTCACCCCTCCACTTT

V: TRBV6-5
J: TRBJ2-2
size: .
D: TRBD1
CDR3: CASRTPQGATGELFF
DNA: TGTGCCAGCAGAACACCCCAGGGGGCGACCGGGGAGCTGTTTTTT

V: TRBV7-8
J: TRBJ2-7
size: .
D: .
CDR3: CASSGTRANYEQYF
DNA: TGTGCCAGCAGCGGGACCAGGGCAAACTACGAGCAGTACTTC

V: TRBV6-6
J: TRBJ1-1
size: many
D: .
CDR3: CASIEGRAEAFF
DNA: TGTGCCAGCATTGAAGGGAGGGCTGAAGCTTTCTTT

V: TRBV29-1
J: TRBJ1-2
size: many
D: .
CDR3: CSVSRQDGYTF
DNA: TGCAGCGTTTCCCGACAGGATGGCTACACCTTC

V: TRBV12-3/TRBV12-4
J: TRBJ1-3
size: .
D: .
CDR3: CASSPGREGNTIYF
DNA: TGTGCCAGCAGCCCAGGTCGCGAAGGAAACACCATATATTTT

V: TRBV20-1
J: TRBJ1-4
size: .
D: TRBD1
CDR3: CSAEFPGQGEKLFF
DNA: TGCAGTGCTGAATTTCCGGGACAGGGGGAAAAACTGTTTTTT